A selection of T cell receptor beta chains follows, all from one sample in a study of Graves' ophthalmopathy and Graves' hyperthyroidism. One entry per CDR3 protein, called by TCRdb with MiXCR from the multiplex PCR reads. The sample consists of tens of thousands of distinct CDR3 sequences, approximately 50% of them appearing once. Input material: peripheral blood. These receptor sequences come from an adult woman with stable Graves' hyperthyroidism. Both conserved end residues are part of each CDR3. The D gene is left open where the match is weak. The size of a clone is reported for some rows only, either as once, few or many, or as a class for expanded clones.

>TRBJ1-5|NA|TRBV10-3|few
CAIRDRNGQPQHF
TGTGCCATCAGGGACAGAAACGGTCAGCCCCAGCATTTT
>TRBJ2-3|NA|TRBV24-1|many
CATARQEINTQYF
TGTGCCACAGCTCGACAGGAAATAAATACGCAGTATTTT
>TRBJ2-7|TRBD1|TRBV30|many
CAWSVPGQGYEQYF
TGTGCCTGGAGTGTACCAGGACAGGGGTATGAGCAGTACTTC
>TRBJ1-2|TRBD1|TRBV7-8|many
CASSERTGGGYTF
TGTGCCAGCAGCGAAAGGACAGGGGGCGGCTACACCTTC
>TRBJ2-3|NA|TRBV28|many
CASIQGGSTDTQYF
TGTGCCAGCATCCAGGGCGGGAGCACAGATACGCAGTATTTT
>TRBJ1-1|NA|TRBV18|many
CASSLELSEAFF
TGTGCCAGCTCACTCGAGCTGTCTGAAGCTTTCTTT
>TRBJ1-2|NA|TRBV5-1|NA
CASSLTPLQGEGYGYTF
TGCGCCAGCAGCTTAACCCCTTTACAGGGAGAGGGCTATGGCTACACCTTC
>TRBJ2-7|NA|TRBV7-3|NA
CASSSAVSSYEQYF
TGTGCCAGCAGCTCAGCGGTGAGCTCCTACGAGCAGTACTTC
>TRBJ2-7|NA|TRBV20-1|NA
CGARDLQRLSSREQYF
TGCGGTGCTAGAGATCTGCAAAGGCTTTCCTCCCGCGAGCAGTACTTC
>TRBJ1-1|NA|TRBV3-1|NA
CASSQTGKTEAFF
TGTGCCAGCAGCCAAACAGGGAAAACTGAAGCTTTCTTT
>TRBJ2-5|TRBD2|TRBV7-2|NA
CASSTGTSAYQETQYF
TGTGCCAGCAGCACCGGGACTAGCGCGTACCAAGAGACCCAGTACTTC